The text below deals with one TCR beta chain. The antigen remains undetermined. This sample is drawn from a study of T cells in Graves' hyperthyroidism and ophthalmopathy. Study-wide results and limits: A median roughly 6.6 months before onset, the model predicted ophthalmopathy. Among clonotypes expanded in thyroid above 0.001, most were also found in blood.

TCR beta CDR3 regions were amplified from RNA. Primed by the HTBI set, a first-round RT-PCR was run on the TCR CDR3. TCRdb reanalysed the multiplex PCR reads using MiXCR and keeps one entry per CDR3 protein. The sample has hundreds of thousands of distinct CDR3 sequences; 38% are singletons. In patients aged 18 to 65, hyperthyroidism was newly diagnosed, with duration under 2 months. The source of the PBMCs was around 9 ml of fresh peripheral blood. Trimming stripped 8 bases from V and 3 bases from J, with 10 bases between. This CDR3 is built from 12 residues. J is TRBJ2-5 and V is TRBV12-3 or TRBV12-4, with D perhaps TRBD1 (5 bases). The clonotype comes from a man aged 18 to 30 with Graves' hyperthyroidism. The sample consisted of blood. The CDR3 DNA sequence: TGTGCCAGCGGCAGGGTTGAAGAGACCCAGTACTTC. Residues: CASGRVEETQYF.